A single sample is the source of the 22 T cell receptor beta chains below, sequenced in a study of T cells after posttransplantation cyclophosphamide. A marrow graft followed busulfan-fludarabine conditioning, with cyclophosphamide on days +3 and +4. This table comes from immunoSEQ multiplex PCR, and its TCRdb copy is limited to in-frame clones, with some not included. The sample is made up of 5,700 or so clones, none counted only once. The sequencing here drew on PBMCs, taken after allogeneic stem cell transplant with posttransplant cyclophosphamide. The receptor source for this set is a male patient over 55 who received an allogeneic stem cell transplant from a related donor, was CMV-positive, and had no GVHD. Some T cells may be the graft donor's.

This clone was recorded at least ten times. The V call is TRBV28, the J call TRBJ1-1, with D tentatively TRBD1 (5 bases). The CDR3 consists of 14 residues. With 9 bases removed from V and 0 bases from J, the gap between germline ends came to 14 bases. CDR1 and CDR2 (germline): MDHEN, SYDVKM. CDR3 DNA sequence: TGTGCCAGTTTAGCCCCAGGGTTGAACACTGAAGCTTTCTTT. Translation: CASLAPGLNTEAFF. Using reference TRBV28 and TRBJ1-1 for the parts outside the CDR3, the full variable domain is DVKVTQSSRYLVKRTGEKVFLECVQDMDHENMFWYRQDPGLGLRLIYFSYDVKMKEKGDIPEGYSVSREKKERFSLILESASTNQTSMYLCASLAPGLNTEAFFGQGTRLTVV.

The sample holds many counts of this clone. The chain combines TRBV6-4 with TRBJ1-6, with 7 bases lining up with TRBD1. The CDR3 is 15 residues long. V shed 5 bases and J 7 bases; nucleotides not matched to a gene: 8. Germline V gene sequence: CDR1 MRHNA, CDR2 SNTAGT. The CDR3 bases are TGTGCCAGCAGTTCACTAGGGGGCTCGAATTCACCCCTCCACTTT. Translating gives CASSSLGGSNSPLHF.

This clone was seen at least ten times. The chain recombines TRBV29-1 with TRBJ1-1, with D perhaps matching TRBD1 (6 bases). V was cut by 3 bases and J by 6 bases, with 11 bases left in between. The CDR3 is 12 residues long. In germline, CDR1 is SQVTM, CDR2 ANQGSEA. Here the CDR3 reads CSVDGTPAEAFF. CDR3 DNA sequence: TGCAGCGTTGACGGGACACCCGCTGAAGCTTTCTTT.

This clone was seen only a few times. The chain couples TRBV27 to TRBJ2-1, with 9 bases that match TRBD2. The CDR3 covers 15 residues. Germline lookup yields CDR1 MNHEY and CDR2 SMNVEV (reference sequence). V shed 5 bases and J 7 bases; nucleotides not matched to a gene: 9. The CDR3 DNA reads TGTGCCAGCAGTCCAAGCGGGGGGACGGATAATGAGCAGTTCTTC. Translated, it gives CASSPSGGTDNEQFF.

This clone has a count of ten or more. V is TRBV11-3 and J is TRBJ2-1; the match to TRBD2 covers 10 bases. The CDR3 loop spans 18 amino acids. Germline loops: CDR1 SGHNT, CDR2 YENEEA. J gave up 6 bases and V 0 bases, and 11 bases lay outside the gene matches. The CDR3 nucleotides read TGTGCCAGCAGCTTAGAGGGGTGGGTAGCGGGGGGCGGCAATGAGCAGTTCTTC. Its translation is CASSLEGWVAGGGNEQFF. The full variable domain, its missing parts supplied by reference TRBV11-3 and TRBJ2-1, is EAGVVQSPRYKIIEKKQPVAFWCNPISGHNTLYWYLQNLGQGPELLIRYENEEAVDDSQLPKDRFSAERLKGVDSTLKIQPAELGDSAVYLCASSLEGWVAGGGNEQFFGPGTRLTVL.

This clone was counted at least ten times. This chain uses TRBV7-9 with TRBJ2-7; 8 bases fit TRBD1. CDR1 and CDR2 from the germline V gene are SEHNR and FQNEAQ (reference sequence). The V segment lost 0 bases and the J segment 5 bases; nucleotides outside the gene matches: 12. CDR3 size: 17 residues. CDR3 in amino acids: CASSLAPPGGIVHEQYF. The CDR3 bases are TGTGCCAGCAGCTTAGCGCCCCCAGGGGGCATAGTCCACGAGCAGTACTTC.

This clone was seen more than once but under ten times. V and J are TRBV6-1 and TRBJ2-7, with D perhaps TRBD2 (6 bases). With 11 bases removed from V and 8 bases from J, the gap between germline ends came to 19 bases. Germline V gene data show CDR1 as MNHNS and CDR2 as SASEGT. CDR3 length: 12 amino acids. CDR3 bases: TGTGCCTCGCACGGGGGTCCTACGAAGCAGTACTTC. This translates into CASHGGPTKQYF.

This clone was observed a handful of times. The CDR3 DNA follows: TGTGCCAGCAGCCGGGGACTGATCACAGATACGCAGTATTTT. Amino acid sequence: CASSRGLITDTQYF. The chain joins TRBV28 to TRBJ2-3; a possible D gene is TRBD2 (6 bases). There are 14 residues in the CDR3. Germline CDR1 is MDHEN and CDR2 is SYDVKM. V was shortened by 6 bases and J by 2 bases, with 12 bases between the two germline ends.

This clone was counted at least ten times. CDR3 in amino acids: CASSQDTGAEGDTQYF. The CDR3 coding sequence is TGCGCCAGCAGCCAAGATACCGGGGCGGAGGGAGATACGCAGTATTTT. V gene TRBV4-1 combines with J gene TRBJ2-3; D is possibly TRBD2 (6 bases). V lost 0 bases to trimming and J lost 5 bases, with 15 bases between them. The germline CDR1 and CDR2 sequences are MGHRA and YSYEKL. There are 16 residues in the CDR3.

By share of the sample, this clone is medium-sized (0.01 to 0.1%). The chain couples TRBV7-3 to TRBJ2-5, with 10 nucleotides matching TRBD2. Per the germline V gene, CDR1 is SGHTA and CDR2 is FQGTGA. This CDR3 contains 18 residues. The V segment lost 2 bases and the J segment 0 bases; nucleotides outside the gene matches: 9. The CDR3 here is CASSLQSSGGPNQETQYF. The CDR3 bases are TGTGCCAGCAGCTTACAAAGTAGCGGGGGGCCCAACCAAGAGACCCAGTACTTC.

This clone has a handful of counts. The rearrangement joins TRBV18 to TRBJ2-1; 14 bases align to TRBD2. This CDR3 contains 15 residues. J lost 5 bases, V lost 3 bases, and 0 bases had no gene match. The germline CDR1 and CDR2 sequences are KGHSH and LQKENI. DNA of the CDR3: TGTGCCAGCTCACCGGGACTAGCGGGGGACAATGAGCAGTTCTTC. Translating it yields CASSPGLAGDNEQFF.

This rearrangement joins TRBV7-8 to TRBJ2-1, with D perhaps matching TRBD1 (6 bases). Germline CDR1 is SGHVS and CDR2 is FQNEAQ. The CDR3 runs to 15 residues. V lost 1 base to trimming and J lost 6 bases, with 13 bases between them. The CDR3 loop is CASSLERLQGNEQFF. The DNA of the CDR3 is TGTGCCAGCAGCTTAGAGCGACTACAGGGCAATGAGCAGTTCTTC.

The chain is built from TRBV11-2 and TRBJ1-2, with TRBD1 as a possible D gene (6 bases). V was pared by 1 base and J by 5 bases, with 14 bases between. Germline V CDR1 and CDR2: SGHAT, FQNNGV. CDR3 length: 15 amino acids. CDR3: CASSLGGGGGYGYTF. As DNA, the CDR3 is TGTGCCAGCAGCTTAGGGGGAGGGGGAGGATATGGCTACACCTTC.

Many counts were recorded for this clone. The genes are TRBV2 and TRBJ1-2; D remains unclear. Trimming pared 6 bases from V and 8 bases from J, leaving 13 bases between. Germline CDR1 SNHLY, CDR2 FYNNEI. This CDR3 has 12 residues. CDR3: CASSPTREGYTF. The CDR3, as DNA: TGTGCCAGCAGCCCAACTAGGGAAGGCTACACCTTC.

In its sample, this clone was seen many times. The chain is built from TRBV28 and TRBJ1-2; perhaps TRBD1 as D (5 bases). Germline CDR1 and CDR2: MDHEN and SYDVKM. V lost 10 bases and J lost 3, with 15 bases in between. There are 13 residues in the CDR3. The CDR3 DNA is TGTGCCACCAAAATAGGGGCTTACTATGGCTACACCTTC. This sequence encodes CATKIGAYYGYTF.

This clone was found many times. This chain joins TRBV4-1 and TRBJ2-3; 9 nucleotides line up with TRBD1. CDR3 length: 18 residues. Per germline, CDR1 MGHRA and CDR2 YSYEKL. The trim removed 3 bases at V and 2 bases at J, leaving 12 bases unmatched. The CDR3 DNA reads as TGCGCCAGCAGCCAGATGATCCCGGGACAGGGCTTCACAGATACGCAGTATTTT. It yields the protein CASSQMIPGQGFTDTQYF.

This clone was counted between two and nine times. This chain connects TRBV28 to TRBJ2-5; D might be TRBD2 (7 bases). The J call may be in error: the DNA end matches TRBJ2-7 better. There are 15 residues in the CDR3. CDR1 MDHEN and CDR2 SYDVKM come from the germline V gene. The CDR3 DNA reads TGTGCCAGCAGTTTTCTGGTAGGGGGGGCCATCGAGCAGTACTTC. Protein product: CASSFLVGGAIEQYF.

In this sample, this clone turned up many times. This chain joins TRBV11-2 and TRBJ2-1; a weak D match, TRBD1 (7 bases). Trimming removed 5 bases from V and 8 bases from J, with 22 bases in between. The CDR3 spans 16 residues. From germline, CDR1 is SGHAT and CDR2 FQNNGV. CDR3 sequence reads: CASSHPPTGRTDEQFF. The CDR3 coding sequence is TGTGCCAGCAGCCATCCCCCGACAGGGAGGACCGATGAGCAGTTCTTC.

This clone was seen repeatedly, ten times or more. CDR3 loop: CASSQGQANAGANVLTF. CDR3 DNA: TGTGCCAGCAGCCAGGGACAGGCAAACGCCGGGGCCAACGTCCTGACTTTC. The J gene is TRBJ2-6, the V gene TRBV5-4; 8 nucleotides agree with TRBD1. CDR3 size: 17 residues. From germline, CDR1 is SGHNT and CDR2 YYREEE (reference sequence). Unmatched junction bases numbered 10, after V lost 4 bases and J lost 4 bases.

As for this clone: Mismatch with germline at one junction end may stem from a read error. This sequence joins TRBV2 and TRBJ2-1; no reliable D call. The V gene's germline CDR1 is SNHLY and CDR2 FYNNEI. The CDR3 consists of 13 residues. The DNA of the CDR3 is TGTGCCAGCATCCCCCAGGTCTACAGTGAGCAGTTCTTC. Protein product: CASIPQVYSEQFF.

CDR3 in DNA: TGTGCCAGCAGCTTAGCGCGAAACTATGGCTACACCTTC. Its translation is CASSLARNYGYTF. The chain employs TRBV7-9 and TRBJ1-2, with D uncertain. CDR3 length: 13 amino acids. Germline CDR1 SEHNR, CDR2 FQNEAQ (reference sequence). V gave up 0 bases and J gave up 2 bases, with 4 bases separating them.

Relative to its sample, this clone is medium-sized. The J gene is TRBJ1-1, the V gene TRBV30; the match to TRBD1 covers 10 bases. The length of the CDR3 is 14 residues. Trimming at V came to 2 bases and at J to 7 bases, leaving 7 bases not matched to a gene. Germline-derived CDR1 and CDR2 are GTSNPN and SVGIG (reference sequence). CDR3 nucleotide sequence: TGTGCCTGGAGTCGTGGACAGGGGGTCGTTGAAGCTTTCTTT. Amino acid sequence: CAWSRGQGVVEAFF. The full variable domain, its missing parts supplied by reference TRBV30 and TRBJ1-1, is SQTIHQWPATLVQPVGSPLSLECTVEGTSNPNLYWYRQAAGRGLQLLFYSVGIGQISSEVPQNLSASRPQDRQFILSSKKLLLSDSGFYLCAWSRGQGVVEAFFGQGTRLTVV.